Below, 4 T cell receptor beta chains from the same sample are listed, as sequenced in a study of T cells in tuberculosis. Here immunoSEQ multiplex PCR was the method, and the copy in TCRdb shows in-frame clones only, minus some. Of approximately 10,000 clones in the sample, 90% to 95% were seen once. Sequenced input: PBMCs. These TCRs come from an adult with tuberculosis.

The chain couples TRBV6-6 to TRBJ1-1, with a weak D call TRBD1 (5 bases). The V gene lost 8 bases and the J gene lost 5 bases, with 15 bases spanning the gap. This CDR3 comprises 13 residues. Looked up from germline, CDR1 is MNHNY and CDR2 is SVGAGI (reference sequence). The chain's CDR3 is CASVQGSRTEAFF. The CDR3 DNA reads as TGTGCCAGCGTCCAGGGATCCCGGACTGAAGCTTTCTTT.

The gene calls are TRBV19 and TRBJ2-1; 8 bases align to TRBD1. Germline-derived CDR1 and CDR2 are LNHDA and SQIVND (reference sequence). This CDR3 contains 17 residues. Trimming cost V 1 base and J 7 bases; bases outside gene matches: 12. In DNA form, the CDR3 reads TGTGCCAGTAGTATAGGGCACGCAGGGGGCGCTTGGAATGAGCAGTTCTTC. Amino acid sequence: CASSIGHAGGAWNEQFF.

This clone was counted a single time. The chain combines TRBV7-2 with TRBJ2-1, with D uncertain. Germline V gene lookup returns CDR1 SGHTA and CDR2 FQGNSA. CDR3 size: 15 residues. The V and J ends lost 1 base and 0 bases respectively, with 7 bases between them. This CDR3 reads CASSLEGGSYNEQFF. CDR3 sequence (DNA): TGTGCCAGCAGCTTAGAAGGCGGCTCCTACAATGAGCAGTTCTTC.

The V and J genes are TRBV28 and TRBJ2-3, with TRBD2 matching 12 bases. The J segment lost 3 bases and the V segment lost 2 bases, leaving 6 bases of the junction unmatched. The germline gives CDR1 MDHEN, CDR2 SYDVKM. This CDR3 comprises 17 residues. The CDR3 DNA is TGTGCCAGCAGTTTACGACTAGCGGGAGTCATTACAGATACGCAGTATTTT. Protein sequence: CASSLRLAGVITDTQYF.